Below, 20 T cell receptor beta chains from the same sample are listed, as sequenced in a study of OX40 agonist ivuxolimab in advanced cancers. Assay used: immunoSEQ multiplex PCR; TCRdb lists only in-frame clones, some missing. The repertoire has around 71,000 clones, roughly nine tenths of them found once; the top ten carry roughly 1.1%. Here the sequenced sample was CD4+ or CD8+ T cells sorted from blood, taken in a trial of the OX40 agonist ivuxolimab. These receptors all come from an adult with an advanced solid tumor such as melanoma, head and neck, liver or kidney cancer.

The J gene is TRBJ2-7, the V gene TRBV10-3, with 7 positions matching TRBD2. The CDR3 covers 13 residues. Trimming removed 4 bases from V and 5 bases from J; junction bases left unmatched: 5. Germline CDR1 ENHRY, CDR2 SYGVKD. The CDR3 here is CAISGGRGDEQYF. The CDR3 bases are TGTGCCATCAGTGGCGGGAGAGGAGACGAGCAGTACTTC.

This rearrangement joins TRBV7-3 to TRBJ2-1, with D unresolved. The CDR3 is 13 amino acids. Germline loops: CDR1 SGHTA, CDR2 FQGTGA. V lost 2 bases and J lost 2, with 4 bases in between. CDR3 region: CASSLGPYNEQFF. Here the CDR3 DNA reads TGTGCCAGCAGCTTAGGGCCCTACAATGAGCAGTTCTTC.

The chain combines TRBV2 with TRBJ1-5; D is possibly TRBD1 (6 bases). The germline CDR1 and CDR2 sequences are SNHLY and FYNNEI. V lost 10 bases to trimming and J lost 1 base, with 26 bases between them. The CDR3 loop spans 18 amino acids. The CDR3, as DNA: TGTGCCACCTCGGAGGGCAGGGGTAACGCCCGGAGCAATCAGCCCCAGCATTTT. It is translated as CATSEGRGNARSNQPQHF.

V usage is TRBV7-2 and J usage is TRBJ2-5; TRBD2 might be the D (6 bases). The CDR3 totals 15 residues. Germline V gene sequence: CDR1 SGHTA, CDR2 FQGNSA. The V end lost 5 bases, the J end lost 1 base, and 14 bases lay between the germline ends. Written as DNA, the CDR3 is TGTGCCAGCAGCAGGGGAGGCGGAGTCCAAGAGACCCAGTACTTC. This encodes CASSRGGGVQETQYF. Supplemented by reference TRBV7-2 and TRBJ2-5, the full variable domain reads GAGVSQSPSNKVTEKGKDVELRCDPISGHTALYWYRQSLGQGLEFLIYFQGNSAPDKSGLPSDRFSAERTGGSVSTLTIQRTQQEDSAVYLCASSRGGGVQETQYFGPGTRLLVL.

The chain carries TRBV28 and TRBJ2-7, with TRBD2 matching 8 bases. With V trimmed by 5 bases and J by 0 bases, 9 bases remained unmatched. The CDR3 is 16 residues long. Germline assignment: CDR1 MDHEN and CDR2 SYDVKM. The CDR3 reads CASSPSTSGYSYEQYF. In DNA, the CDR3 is TGTGCCAGCAGTCCATCTACTAGCGGATACTCCTACGAGCAGTACTTC.

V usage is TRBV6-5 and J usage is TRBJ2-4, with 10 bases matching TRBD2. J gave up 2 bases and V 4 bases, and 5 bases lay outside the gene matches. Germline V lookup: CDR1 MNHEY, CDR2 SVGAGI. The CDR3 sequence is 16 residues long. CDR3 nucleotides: TGTGCCAGCAGTTCGATAGCGGGAGGATCCAAAAACATTCAGTACTTC. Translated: CASSSIAGGSKNIQYF.

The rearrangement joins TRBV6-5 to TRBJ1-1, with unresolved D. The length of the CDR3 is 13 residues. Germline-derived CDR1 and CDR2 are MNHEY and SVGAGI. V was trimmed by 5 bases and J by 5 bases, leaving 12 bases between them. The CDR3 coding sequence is TGTGCCAGCAGTCGCGGCTCTGGGACTGAAGCTTTCTTT. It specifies CASSRGSGTEAFF.

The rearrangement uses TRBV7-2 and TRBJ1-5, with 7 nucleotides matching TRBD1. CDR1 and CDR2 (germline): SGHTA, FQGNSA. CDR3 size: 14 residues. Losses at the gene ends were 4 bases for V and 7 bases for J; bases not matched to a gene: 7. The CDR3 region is CASSSTGWGQPQHF. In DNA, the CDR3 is TGTGCCAGCAGCTCGACAGGGTGGGGCCAGCCCCAGCATTTT.

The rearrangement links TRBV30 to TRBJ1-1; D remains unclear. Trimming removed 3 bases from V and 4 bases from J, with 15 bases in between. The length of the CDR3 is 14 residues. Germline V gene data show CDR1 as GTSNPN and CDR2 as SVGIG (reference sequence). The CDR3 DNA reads TGTGCCTGGAGAGGGATGGGGTTGGGCACTGAAGCTTTCTTT. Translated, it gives CAWRGMGLGTEAFF. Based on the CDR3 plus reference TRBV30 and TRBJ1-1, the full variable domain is SQTIHQWPATLVQPVGSPLSLECTVEGTSNPNLYWYRQAAGRGLQLLFYSVGIGQISSEVPQNLSASRPQDRQFILSSKKLLLSDSGFYLCAWRGMGLGTEAFFGQGTRLTVV.

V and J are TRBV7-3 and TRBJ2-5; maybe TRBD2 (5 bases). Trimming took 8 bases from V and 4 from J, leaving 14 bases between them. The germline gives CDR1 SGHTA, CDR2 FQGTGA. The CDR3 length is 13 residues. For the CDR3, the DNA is TGTGCCAGCTCCCCCGGCCGGGGAGAGACCCAGTACTTC. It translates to CASSPGRGETQYF. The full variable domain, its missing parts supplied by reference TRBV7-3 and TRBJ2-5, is GAGVSQTPSNKVTEKGKYVELRCDPISGHTALYWYRQSLGQGPEFLIYFQGTGAADDSGLPNDRFFAVRPEGSVSTLKIQRTERGDSAVYLCASSPGRGETQYFGPGTRLLVL.

In DNA form, the CDR3 reads TGTGCCAGTAGTTTGCTGGGTAATAACTATGGCTACACCTTC. This translates into CASSLLGNNYGYTF. The rearrangement uses TRBV19 and TRBJ1-2, with D hard to call. The CDR3 spans 14 residues. V lost 5 bases and J lost 1, with 11 bases in between. CDR1 LNHDA and CDR2 SQIVND come from the germline V gene (reference sequence).

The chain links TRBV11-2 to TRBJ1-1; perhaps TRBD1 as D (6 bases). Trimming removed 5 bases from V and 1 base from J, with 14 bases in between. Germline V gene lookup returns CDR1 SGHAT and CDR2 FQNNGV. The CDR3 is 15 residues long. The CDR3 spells CASSPPGGGNTEAFF. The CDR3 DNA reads TGTGCCAGCAGCCCCCCAGGAGGGGGGAACACTGAAGCTTTCTTT.

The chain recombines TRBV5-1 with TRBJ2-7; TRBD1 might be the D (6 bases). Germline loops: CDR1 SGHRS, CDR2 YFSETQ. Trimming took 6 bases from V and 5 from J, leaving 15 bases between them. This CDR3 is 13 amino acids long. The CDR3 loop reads CASIEQGSDEQYF. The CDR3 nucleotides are TGCGCCAGCATAGAGCAGGGGAGCGACGAGCAGTACTTC. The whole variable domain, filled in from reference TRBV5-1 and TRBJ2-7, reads KAGVTQTPRYLIKTRGQQVTLSCSPISGHRSVSWYQQTPGQGLQFLFEYFSETQRNKGNFPGRFSGRQFSNSRSEMNVSTLELGDSALYLCASIEQGSDEQYFGPGTRLTVT.

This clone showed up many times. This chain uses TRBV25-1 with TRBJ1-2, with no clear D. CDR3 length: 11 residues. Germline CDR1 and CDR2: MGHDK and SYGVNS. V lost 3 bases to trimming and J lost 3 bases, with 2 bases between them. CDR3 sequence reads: CASSDDYGYTF. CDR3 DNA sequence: TGTGCCAGCAGTGATGACTATGGCTACACCTTC.

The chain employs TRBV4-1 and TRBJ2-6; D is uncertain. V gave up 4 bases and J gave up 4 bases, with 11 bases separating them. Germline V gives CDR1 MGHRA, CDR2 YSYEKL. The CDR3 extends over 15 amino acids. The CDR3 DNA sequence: TGCGCCAGCAGCCGCCTAGTATCCGGGGCCAACGTCCTGACTTTC. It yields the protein CASSRLVSGANVLTF.

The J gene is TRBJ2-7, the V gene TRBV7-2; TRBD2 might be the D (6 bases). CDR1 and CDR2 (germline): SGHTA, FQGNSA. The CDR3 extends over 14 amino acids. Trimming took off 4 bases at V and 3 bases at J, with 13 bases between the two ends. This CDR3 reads CASSSGTGDYEQYF. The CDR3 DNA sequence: TGTGCCAGCAGCTCCGGGACGGGGGACTACGAGCAGTACTTC. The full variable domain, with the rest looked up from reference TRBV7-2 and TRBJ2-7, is GAGVSQSPSNKVTEKGKDVELRCDPISGHTALYWYRQSLGQGLEFLIYFQGNSAPDKSGLPSDRFSAERTGGSVSTLTIQRTQQEDSAVYLCASSSGTGDYEQYFGPGTRLTVT.

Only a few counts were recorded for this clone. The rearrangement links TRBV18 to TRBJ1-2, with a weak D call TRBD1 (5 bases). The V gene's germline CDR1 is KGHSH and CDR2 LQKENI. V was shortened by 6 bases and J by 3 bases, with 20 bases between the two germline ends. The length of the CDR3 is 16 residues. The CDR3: CASSDQGTGGDYGYTF. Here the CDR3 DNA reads TGTGCCAGCTCTGACCAGGGCACAGGAGGGGACTATGGCTACACCTTC.

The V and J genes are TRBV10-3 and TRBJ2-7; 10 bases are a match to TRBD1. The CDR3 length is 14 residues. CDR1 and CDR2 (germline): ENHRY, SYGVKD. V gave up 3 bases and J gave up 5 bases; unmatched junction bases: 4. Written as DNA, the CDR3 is TGTGCCATCAGTGACCGGACAGGGGGAAACGAGCAGTACTTC. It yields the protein CAISDRTGGNEQYF.

The CDR3 coding sequence is TGTGCCAGCAGCCTCGGGACTAGCGGGGCTAGCACAGATACGCAGTATTTT. Encoded protein: CASSLGTSGASTDTQYF. This chain links TRBV5-8 with TRBJ2-3; 13 nucleotides agree with TRBD2. The CDR3 is made up of 17 amino acids. The ends lost 4 bases at V and 0 bases at J; junction bases unmatched: 5. Germline CDR1 SGHTS, CDR2 YDEGEE.

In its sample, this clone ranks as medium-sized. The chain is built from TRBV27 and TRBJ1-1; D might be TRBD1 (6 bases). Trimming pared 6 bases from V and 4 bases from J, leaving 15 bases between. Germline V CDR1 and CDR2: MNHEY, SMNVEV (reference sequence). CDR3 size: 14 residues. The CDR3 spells CASRQQGGSTEAFF. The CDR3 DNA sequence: TGTGCCAGCAGACAACAGGGCGGGAGCACTGAAGCTTTCTTT.